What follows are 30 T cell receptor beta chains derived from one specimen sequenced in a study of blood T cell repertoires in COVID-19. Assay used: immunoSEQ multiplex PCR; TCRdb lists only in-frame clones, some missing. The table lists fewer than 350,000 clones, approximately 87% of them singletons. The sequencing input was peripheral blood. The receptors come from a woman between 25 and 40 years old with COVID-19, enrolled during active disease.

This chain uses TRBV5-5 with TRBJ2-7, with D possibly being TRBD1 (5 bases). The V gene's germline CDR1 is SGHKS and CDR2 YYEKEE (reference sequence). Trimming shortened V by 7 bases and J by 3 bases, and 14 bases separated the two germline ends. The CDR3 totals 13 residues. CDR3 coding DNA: TGTGCCAGCGCGACAGTACCGAACTACGAGCAGTACTTC. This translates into CASATVPNYEQYF.

CDR3 sequence (DNA): TGCGCCAGCAGCTATAGCGGGAGCACAGATACGCAGTATTTT. Protein product: CASSYSGSTDTQYF. V usage is TRBV5-1 and J usage is TRBJ2-3; 7 positions match TRBD2. V lost 3 bases and J lost 0; bases outside the gene matches: 1. Germline values: CDR1 SGHRS, CDR2 YFSETQ. There are 14 residues in the CDR3. Together with reference TRBV5-1 and TRBJ2-3, the CDR3 gives the full variable domain: KAGVTQTPRYLIKTRGQQVTLSCSPISGHRSVSWYQQTPGQGLQFLFEYFSETQRNKGNFPGRFSGRQFSNSRSEMNVSTLELGDSALYLCASSYSGSTDTQYFGPGTRLTVL.

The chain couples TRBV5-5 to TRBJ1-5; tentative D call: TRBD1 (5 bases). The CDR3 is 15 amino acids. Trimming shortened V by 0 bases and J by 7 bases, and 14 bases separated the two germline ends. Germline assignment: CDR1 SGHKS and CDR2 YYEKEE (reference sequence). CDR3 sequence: CASSLGYGQGQPQHF. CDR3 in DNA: TGTGCCAGCAGCTTGGGCTATGGCCAGGGCCAGCCCCAGCATTTT. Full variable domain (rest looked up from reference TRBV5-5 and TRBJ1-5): DAGVTQSPTHLIKTRGQQVTLRCSPISGHKSVSWYQQVLGQGPQFIFQYYEKEERGRGNFPDRFSARQFPNYSSELNVNALLLGDSALYLCASSLGYGQGQPQHFGDGTRLSIL.

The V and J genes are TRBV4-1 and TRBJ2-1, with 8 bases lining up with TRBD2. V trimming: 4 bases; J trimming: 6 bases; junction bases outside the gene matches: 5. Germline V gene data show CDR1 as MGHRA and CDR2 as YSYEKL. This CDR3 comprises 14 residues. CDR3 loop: CASSPGGARNEQFF. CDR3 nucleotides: TGCGCCAGCAGCCCCGGGGGGGCCCGCAATGAGCAGTTCTTC.

The CDR3 region is CASSFGAGSQTPLHF. For the CDR3, the DNA is TGCGCCAGTTCCTTTGGAGCTGGGTCCCAGACACCCCTCCACTTT. The V and J genes are TRBV5-1 and TRBJ1-6, with D uncertain. Looked up from germline, CDR1 is SGHRS and CDR2 is YFSETQ. The CDR3 sequence is 15 residues long. V gave up 8 bases and J gave up 11 bases, with 23 bases separating them.

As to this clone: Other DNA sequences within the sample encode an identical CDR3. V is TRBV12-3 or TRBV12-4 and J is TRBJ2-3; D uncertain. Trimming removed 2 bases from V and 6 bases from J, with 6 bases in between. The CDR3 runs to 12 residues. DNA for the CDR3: TGTGCCAGCAGTTTACCTGGCGATACGCAGTATTTT. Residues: CASSLPGDTQYF.

CDR3 amino acids: CASSEASPTIDSPLHF. The CDR3 DNA sequence: TGTGCCAGCAGTGAAGCGTCTCCGACTATAGATTCACCCCTCCACTTT. The rearrangement joins TRBV6-1 to TRBJ1-6, with D uncertain. The germline V and J ends were trimmed by 0 bases and 8 bases, with 14 bases remaining between them. The germline V gene has CDR1 MNHNS and CDR2 SASEGT. This CDR3 spans 16 amino acids.

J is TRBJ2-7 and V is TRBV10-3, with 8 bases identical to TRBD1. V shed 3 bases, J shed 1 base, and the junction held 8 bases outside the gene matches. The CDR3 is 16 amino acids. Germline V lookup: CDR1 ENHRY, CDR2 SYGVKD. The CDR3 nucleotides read TGTGCCATCAGTGACCTTGGACAGGGTGGTTCCTACGAGCAGTACTTC. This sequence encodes CAISDLGQGGSYEQYF.

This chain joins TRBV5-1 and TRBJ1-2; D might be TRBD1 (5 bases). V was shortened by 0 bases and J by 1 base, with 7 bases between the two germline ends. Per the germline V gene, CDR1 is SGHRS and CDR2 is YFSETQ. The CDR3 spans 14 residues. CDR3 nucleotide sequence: TGCGCCAGCAGCTTGGCAGGGAATAACTATGGCTACACCTTC. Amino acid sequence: CASSLAGNNYGYTF.

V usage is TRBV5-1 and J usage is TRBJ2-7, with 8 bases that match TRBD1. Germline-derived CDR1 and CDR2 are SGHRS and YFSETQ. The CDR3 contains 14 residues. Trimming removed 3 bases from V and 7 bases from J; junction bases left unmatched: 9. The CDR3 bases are TGCGCCAGCAGCTCAGGACAGGGATCGGGGGAGCAGTACTTC. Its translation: CASSSGQGSGEQYF. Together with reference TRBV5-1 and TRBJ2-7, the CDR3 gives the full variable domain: KAGVTQTPRYLIKTRGQQVTLSCSPISGHRSVSWYQQTPGQGLQFLFEYFSETQRNKGNFPGRFSGRQFSNSRSEMNVSTLELGDSALYLCASSSGQGSGEQYFGPGTRLTVT.

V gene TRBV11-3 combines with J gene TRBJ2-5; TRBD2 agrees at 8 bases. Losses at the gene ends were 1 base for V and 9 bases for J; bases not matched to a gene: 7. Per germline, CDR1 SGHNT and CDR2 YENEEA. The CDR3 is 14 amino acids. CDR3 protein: CASSLARAGAAQYF. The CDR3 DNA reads TGTGCCAGCAGCTTAGCCCGAGCGGGGGCGGCCCAGTACTTC.

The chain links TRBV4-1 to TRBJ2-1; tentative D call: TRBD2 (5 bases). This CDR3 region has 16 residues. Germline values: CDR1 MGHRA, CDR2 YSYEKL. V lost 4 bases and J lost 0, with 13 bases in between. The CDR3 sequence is CASSPLQRSSYNEQFF. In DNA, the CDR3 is TGCGCCAGCAGCCCTTTGCAGCGGAGCTCCTACAATGAGCAGTTCTTC.

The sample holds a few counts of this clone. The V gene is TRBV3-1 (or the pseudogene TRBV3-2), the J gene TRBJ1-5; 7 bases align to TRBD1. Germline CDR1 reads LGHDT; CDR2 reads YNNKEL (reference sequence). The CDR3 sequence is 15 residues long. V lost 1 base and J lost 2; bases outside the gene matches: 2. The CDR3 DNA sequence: TGTGCCAGCAGCCAAGGGACAGGCCGCAATCAGCCCCAGCATTTT. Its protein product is CASSQGTGRNQPQHF.

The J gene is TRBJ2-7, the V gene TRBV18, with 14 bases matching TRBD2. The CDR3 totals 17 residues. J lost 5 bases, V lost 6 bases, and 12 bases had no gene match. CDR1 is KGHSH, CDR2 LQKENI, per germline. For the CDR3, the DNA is TGTGCCAGCTCCCTCATTCAGACTAGCGGGGGGGCAAACGAGCAGTACTTC. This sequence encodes CASSLIQTSGGANEQYF.

This CDR3 reads CASSLDSGYSPLHF. DNA for the CDR3: TGTGCCAGCAGCTTGGATTCAGGGTATTCACCCCTCCACTTT. The chain uses TRBV5-4 and TRBJ1-6; TRBD1 might be the D (5 bases). Trimming removed 0 bases at V and 8 bases at J, with 9 bases between. This CDR3 region has 14 residues. The germline V gene encodes CDR1 SGHNT and CDR2 YYREEE (reference sequence).

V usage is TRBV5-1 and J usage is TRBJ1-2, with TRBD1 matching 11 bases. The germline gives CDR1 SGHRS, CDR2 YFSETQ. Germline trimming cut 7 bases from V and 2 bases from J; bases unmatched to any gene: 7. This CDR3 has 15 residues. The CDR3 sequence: CASRAGDRGNYGYTF. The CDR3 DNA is TGCGCCAGCCGGGCCGGGGACAGGGGGAACTATGGCTACACCTTC.

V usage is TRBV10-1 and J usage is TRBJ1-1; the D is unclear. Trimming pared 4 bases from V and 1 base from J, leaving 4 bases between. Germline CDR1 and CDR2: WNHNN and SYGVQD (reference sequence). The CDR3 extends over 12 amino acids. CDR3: CASSGGNTEAFF. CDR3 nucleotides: TGCGCCAGCAGTGGAGGGAACACTGAAGCTTTCTTT.

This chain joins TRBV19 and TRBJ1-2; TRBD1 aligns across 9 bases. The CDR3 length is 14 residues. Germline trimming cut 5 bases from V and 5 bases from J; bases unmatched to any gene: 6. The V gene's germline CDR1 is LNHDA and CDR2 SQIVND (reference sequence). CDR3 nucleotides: TGTGCCAGTAGTGCCCGACAGGGGGGATATGGCTACACCTTC. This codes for CASSARQGGYGYTF.

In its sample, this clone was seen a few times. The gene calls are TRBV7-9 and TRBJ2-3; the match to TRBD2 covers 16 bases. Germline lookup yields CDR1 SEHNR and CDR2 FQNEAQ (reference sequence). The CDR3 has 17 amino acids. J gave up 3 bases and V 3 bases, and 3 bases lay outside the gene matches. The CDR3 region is CASSLGLAGGLTDTQYF. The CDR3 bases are TGTGCCAGCAGCTTGGGACTAGCGGGGGGGCTGACAGATACGCAGTATTTT.

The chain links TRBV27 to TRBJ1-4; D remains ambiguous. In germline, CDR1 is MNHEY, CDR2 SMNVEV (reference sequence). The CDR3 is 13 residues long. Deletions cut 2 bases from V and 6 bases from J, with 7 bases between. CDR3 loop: CASSLQRDEKLFF. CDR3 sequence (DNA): TGTGCCAGCAGTTTACAGAGGGATGAAAAACTGTTTTTT.

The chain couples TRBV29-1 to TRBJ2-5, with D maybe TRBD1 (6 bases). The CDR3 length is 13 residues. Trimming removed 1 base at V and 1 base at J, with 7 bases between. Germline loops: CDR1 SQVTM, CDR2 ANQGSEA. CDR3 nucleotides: TGCAGCGTTGAAGGACAGGCCCAAGAGACCCAGTACTTC. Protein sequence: CSVEGQAQETQYF.

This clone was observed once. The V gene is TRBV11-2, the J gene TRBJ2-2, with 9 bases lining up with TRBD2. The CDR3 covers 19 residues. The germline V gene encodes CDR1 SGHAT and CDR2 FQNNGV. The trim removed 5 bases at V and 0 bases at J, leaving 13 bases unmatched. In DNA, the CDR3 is TGTGCCAGCAGCCCTCCCCGGGGCGGGGGGGCGACGAACACCGGGGAGCTGTTTTTT. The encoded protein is CASSPPRGGGATNTGELFF.

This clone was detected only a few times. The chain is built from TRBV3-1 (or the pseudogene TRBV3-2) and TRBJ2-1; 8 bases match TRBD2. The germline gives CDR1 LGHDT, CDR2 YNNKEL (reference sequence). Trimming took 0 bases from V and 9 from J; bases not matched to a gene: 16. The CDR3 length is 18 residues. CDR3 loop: CASSQDIGLAFGGGEQFF. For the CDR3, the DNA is TGTGCCAGCAGCCAAGATATAGGACTAGCTTTCGGGGGCGGTGAGCAGTTCTTC.

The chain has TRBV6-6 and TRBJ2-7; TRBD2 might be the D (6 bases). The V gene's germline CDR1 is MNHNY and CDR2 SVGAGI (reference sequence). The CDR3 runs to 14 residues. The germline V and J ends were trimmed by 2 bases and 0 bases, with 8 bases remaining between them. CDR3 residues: CASSYVGGSYEQYF. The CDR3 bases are TGTGCCAGCAGTTACGTGGGGGGCTCCTACGAGCAGTACTTC.

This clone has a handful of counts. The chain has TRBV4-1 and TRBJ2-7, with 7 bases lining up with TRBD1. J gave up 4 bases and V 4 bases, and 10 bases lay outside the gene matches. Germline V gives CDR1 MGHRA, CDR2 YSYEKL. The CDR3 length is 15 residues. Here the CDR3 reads CASSLGQADTYEQYF. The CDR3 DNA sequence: TGCGCCAGCAGCCTTGGACAGGCGGATACGTACGAGCAGTACTTC.

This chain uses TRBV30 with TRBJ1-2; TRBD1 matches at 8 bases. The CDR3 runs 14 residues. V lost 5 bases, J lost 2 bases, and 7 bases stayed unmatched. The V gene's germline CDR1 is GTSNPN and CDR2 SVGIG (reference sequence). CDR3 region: CAWDKQGANYGYTF. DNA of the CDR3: TGTGCCTGGGATAAGCAGGGGGCGAACTATGGCTACACCTTC.

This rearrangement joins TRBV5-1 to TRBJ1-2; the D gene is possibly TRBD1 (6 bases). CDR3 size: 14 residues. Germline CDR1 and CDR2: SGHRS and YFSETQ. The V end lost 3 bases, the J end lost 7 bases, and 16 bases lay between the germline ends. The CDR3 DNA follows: TGCGCCAGCAGCTCCCTGGGAGGGGGGTCTGGCTACACCTTC. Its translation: CASSSLGGGSGYTF.

CDR3 DNA: TGTGCCAGCAGCCACACCGAGGGTTTTGGCTACACCTTC. Translation gives CASSHTEGFGYTF. The chain has TRBV14 and TRBJ1-2; no reliable D call. CDR1 and CDR2 from the germline V gene are SGHDN and FVKESK. The CDR3 has 13 amino acids. V was cut by 3 bases and J by 7 bases, with 12 bases left in between.

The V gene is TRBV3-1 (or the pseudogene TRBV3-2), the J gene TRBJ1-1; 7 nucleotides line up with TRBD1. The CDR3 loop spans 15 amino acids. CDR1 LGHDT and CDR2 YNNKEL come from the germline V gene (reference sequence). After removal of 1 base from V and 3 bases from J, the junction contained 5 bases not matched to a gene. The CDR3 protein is CASSQGLRGYTEAFF. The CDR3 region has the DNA TGTGCCAGCAGCCAAGGTCTCAGGGGGTACACTGAAGCTTTCTTT.

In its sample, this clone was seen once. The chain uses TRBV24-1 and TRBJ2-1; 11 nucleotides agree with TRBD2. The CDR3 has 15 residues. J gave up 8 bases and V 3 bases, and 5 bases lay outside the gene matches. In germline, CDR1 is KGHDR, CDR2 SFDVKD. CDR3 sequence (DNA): TGTGCCACCAGTGATCCTAGCGGGGGGTTAGATGAGCAGTTCTTC. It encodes CATSDPSGGLDEQFF.